A single sample gave rise to the 15 T cell receptor beta chains below, sequenced in a study of neoadjuvant nivolumab and ipilimumab in lung cancer. This table comes from immunoSEQ multiplex PCR, and its TCRdb copy is limited to in-frame clones, with some not included. This repertoire shows 30,000 or so clones, roughly 90% found once; its top ten account for around 2%. The sample in question was peripheral blood, obtained after neoadjuvant nivolumab, alone or with ipilimumab, at or shortly before surgery. These receptor sequences come from an adult with non-small cell lung cancer.

The J gene is TRBJ1-1, the V gene TRBV5-1; no firm D call. The CDR3 runs 11 residues. The germline V gene has CDR1 SGHRS and CDR2 YFSETQ. Between the trimmed V and J ends, which lost 2 bases and 7 bases, there was a span of 6 bases. The CDR3 loop is CASSFGGEAFF. The CDR3 region has the DNA TGCGCCAGCAGCTTCGGTGGTGAAGCTTTCTTT.

The chain joins TRBV5-1 to TRBJ2-1; no reliable D call. V dropped 4 bases and J dropped 0 bases, with 5 bases sitting between them. Germline assignment: CDR1 SGHRS and CDR2 YFSETQ. This CDR3 has 13 amino acids. CDR3 DNA sequence: TGCGCCAGCAGCATTAGCTCCTACAATGAGCAGTTCTTC. Translated, it gives CASSISSYNEQFF.

The rearrangement uses TRBV9 and TRBJ2-7; 8 nucleotides align to TRBD1. The CDR3 contains 16 residues. V gave up 4 bases and J gave up 4 bases; unmatched junction bases: 13. The germline V gene has CDR1 SGDLS and CDR2 YYNGEE. The CDR3 is CASSKGTGQGQYEQYF. DNA of the CDR3: TGTGCCAGCAGCAAAGGAACTGGACAGGGACAATACGAGCAGTACTTC. The full variable domain, with the rest looked up from reference TRBV9 and TRBJ2-7, is DSGVTQTPKHLITATGQRVTLRCSPRSGDLSVYWYQQSLDQGLQFLIQYYNGEERAKGNILERFSAQQFPDLHSELNLSSLELGDSALYFCASSKGTGQGQYEQYFGPGTRLTVT.

The chain uses TRBV5-1 and TRBJ1-3, with 7 bases identical to TRBD1. The CDR3 loop spans 15 amino acids. J lost 2 bases, V lost 4 bases, and 6 bases had no gene match. CDR1 SGHRS and CDR2 YFSETQ come from the germline V gene. CDR3 sequence: CASSDPGTAGNTIYF. The CDR3 region has the DNA TGCGCCAGCAGCGACCCCGGGACAGCTGGAAACACCATATATTTT.

This sequence joins TRBV7-3 and TRBJ2-2, with D possibly TRBD2 on 5 matching bases. This CDR3 has 14 residues. Germline CDR1 and CDR2: SGHTA and FQGTGA. Trimming cost V 8 bases and J 1 base, with 11 bases left between them. CDR3 sequence: CASGLALNTGELFF. The CDR3 nucleotides are TGTGCCAGCGGGTTAGCGTTGAACACCGGGGAGCTGTTTTTT.

This rearrangement joins TRBV11-3 to TRBJ2-1, with TRBD2 identical over 13 bases. The junction had 4 bases not matched to a gene; V was cut back by 4 bases and J by 7 bases. This CDR3 comprises 15 residues. Germline assignment: CDR1 SGHNT and CDR2 YENEEA. The CDR3 is CASSSRTSGSNEQFF. CDR3 sequence (DNA): TGTGCCAGCAGCTCCCGGACTAGCGGGAGTAATGAGCAGTTCTTC.

The rearrangement uses TRBV7-9 and TRBJ2-4, with 7 bases that match TRBD2. The germline CDR1 and CDR2 sequences are SEHNR and FQNEAQ (reference sequence). The CDR3 length is 17 residues. J lost 2 bases, V lost 5 bases, and 12 bases had no gene match. The CDR3 sequence is CASSTLGGDGPKNIQYF. CDR3 sequence (DNA): TGTGCCAGCAGCACCCTTGGGGGGGACGGGCCCAAAAACATTCAGTACTTC.

The chain joins TRBV5-1 to TRBJ1-1; 7 bases match TRBD1. The CDR3 is 16 amino acids. With 0 bases clipped from V and 3 bases from J, the junction kept 8 bases outside the gene matches. Germline V gene lookup returns CDR1 SGHRS and CDR2 YFSETQ. The CDR3 DNA is TGCGCCAGCAGCTTGGTTGCAGGGGGAAGACACACTGAAGCTTTCTTT. Its protein is CASSLVAGGRHTEAFF.

In its sample, this clone was seen once. CDR3 in DNA: TGCAGCGTCGAGCTCAACCCGGGGGAGACCCAGTACTTC. Its translation: CSVELNPGETQYF. The chain carries TRBV29-1 and TRBJ2-5; TRBD2 is a possible D gene (5 bases). Per germline, CDR1 SQVTM and CDR2 ANQGSEA. The CDR3 totals 13 residues. The V and J ends lost 6 bases and 5 bases respectively, with 16 bases between them. The whole variable domain, filled in from reference TRBV29-1 and TRBJ2-5, reads SAVISQKPSRDICQRGTSLTIQCQVDSQVTMMFWYRQQPGQSLTLIATANQGSEATYESGFVIDKFPISRPNLTFSTLTVSNMSPEDSSIYLCSVELNPGETQYFGPGTRLLVL.

The V and J genes are TRBV6-1 and TRBJ2-7; 10 positions agree with TRBD1. The V gene's germline CDR1 is MNHNS and CDR2 SASEGT. The CDR3 sequence is 13 residues long. The ends lost 6 bases at V and 2 bases at J; junction bases unmatched: 1. The DNA of the CDR3 is TGTGCCAGCAGAGGGACAGGGGCCTACGAGCAGTACTTC. Amino acids: CASRGTGAYEQYF.

The genes are TRBV10-3 and TRBJ2-7; TRBD2 matches 9 bases. The V and J ends lost 6 bases and 7 bases, in that order; junction bases with no gene match: 10. Germline V gene data show CDR1 as ENHRY and CDR2 as SYGVKD. This CDR3 comprises 14 residues. The CDR3 DNA follows: TGTGCCATCAGCCCAATCAGCGGGAGGCGGGAGCAGTACTTC. It codes for CAISPISGRREQYF.

The chain joins TRBV6-1 to TRBJ2-7; maybe TRBD2 (6 bases). The germline gives CDR1 MNHNS, CDR2 SASEGT. V dropped 7 bases and J dropped 0 bases, with 13 bases sitting between them. The CDR3 runs to 14 residues. The CDR3: CASMGGITSYEQYF. The CDR3 bases are TGTGCCAGCATGGGCGGGATCACCTCCTACGAGCAGTACTTC.

This clone has more than one count but fewer than ten. The sample holds other DNA sequences that translate to the same CDR3. The chain employs TRBV10-2 and TRBJ2-1; TRBD1 is a possible D gene (5 bases). CDR1 and CDR2 (germline): WSHSY, SAAADI. The V end lost 1 base, the J end lost 7 bases, and 11 bases lay between the germline ends. This CDR3 has 14 residues. CDR3 region: CASSEWQGENEQFF. The CDR3 DNA reads as TGCGCCAGCAGTGAGTGGCAGGGTGAAAATGAGCAGTTCTTC.

This chain joins TRBV11-2 and TRBJ1-4, with 11 nucleotides matching TRBD1. This CDR3 is 18 amino acids long. Trimming cost V 2 bases and J 9 bases; bases outside gene matches: 14. From germline, CDR1 is SGHAT and CDR2 FQNNGV. CDR3 nucleotide sequence: TGTGCCAGCAGCTTATTTAACTGGACAGGGGGCGTTAGGAAAAAACTGTTTTTT. It is translated as CASSLFNWTGGVRKKLFF.

J is TRBJ1-1 and V is TRBV6-1, with 7 bases matching TRBD1. This CDR3 has 14 residues. The junction had 10 bases not matched to a gene; V was cut back by 7 bases and J by 5 bases. CDR1 and CDR2 from the germline V gene are MNHNS and SASEGT. CDR3 DNA sequence: TGTGCCAGCACCTTAGAGGGGGCACAGACTGAAGCTTTCTTT. Translated, it gives CASTLEGAQTEAFF.